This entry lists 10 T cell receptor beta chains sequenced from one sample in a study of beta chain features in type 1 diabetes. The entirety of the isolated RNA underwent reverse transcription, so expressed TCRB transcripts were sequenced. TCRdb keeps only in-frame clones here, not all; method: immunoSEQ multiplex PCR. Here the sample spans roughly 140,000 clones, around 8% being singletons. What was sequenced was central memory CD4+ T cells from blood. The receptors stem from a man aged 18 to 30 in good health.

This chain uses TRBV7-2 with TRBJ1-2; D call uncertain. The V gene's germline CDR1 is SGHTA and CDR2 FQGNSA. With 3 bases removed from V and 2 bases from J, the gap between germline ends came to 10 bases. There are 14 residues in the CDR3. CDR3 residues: CASSFGGPNYGYTF. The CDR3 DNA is TGTGCCAGCAGCTTCGGCGGGCCCAACTATGGCTACACCTTC. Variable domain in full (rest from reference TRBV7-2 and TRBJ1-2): GAGVSQSPSNKVTEKGKDVELRCDPISGHTALYWYRQSLGQGLEFLIYFQGNSAPDKSGLPSDRFSAERTGGSVSTLTIQRTQQEDSAVYLCASSFGGPNYGYTFGSGTRLTVV.

The CDR3 DNA reads TGCGCCAGCAGCTTGGAGCCGCCGGGACAACTCGGCGAGCAGTACTTC. As protein: CASSLEPPGQLGEQYF. The chain couples TRBV5-1 to TRBJ2-7; D might be TRBD1 (6 bases). Trimming stripped 0 bases from V and 6 bases from J, with 19 bases between. The CDR3 sequence is 16 residues long. Germline values: CDR1 SGHRS, CDR2 YFSETQ.

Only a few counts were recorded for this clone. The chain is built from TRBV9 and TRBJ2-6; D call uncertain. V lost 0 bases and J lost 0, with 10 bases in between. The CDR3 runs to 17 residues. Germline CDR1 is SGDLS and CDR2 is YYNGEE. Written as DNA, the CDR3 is TGTGCCAGCAGCGTAGCTGCAGGATCCTCTGGGGCCAACGTCCTGACTTTC. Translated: CASSVAAGSSGANVLTF.

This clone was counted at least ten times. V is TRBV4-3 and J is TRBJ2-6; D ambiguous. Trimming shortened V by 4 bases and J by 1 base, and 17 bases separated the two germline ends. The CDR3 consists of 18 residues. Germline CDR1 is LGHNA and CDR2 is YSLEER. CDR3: CASSLQLGRNSGANVLTF. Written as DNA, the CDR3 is TGCGCCAGCAGCCTACAACTGGGCAGGAATTCTGGGGCCAACGTCCTGACTTTC.

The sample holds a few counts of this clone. CDR3 region: CASSSEGYGYTF. In DNA, the CDR3 is TGCGCCAGCAGCTCGGAGGGGTATGGCTACACCTTC. The gene calls are TRBV5-1 and TRBJ1-2; maybe TRBD1 (5 bases). Trimming shortened V by 3 bases and J by 5 bases, and 8 bases separated the two germline ends. CDR3 size: 12 residues. Germline CDR1 is SGHRS and CDR2 is YFSETQ.

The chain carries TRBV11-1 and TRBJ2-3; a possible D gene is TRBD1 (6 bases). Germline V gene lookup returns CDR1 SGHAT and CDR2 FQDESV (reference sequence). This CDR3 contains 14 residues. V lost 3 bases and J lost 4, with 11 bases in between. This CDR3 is CASSFWGRPDTQYF. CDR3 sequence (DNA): TGTGCCAGCAGCTTCTGGGGGCGCCCAGATACGCAGTATTTT.

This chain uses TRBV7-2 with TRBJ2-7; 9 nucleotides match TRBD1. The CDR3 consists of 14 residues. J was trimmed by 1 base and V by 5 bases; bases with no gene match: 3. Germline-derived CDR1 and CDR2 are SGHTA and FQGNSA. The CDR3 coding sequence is TGTGCCAGCAGCCAGGACAGGGGTTCCTACGAGCAGTACTTC. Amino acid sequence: CASSQDRGSYEQYF. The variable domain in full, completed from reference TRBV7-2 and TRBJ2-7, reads GAGVSQSPSNKVTEKGKDVELRCDPISGHTALYWYRQSLGQGLEFLIYFQGNSAPDKSGLPSDRFSAERTGGSVSTLTIQRTQQEDSAVYLCASSQDRGSYEQYFGPGTRLTVT.

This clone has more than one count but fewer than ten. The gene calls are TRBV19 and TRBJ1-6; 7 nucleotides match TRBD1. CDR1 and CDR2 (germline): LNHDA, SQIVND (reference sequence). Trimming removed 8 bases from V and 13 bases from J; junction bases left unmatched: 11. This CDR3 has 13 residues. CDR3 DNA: TGTGCCAGTGCCGGGACAGCCGATCGGCCCCTCCACTTT. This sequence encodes CASAGTADRPLHF.

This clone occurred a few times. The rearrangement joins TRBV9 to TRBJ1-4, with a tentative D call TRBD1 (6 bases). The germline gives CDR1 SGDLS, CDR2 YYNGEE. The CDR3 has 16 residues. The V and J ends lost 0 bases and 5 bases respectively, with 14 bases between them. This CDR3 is CASSVGQDSRNEKLFF. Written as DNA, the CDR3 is TGTGCCAGCAGCGTAGGACAGGACAGCCGGAATGAAAAACTGTTTTTT.

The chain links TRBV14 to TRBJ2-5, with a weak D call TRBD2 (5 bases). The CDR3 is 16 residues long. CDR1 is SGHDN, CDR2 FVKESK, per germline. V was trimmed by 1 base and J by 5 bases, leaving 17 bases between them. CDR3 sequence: CASSQVGVAGRETQYF. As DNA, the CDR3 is TGTGCCAGCAGCCAAGTCGGGGTGGCGGGTCGGGAGACCCAGTACTTC. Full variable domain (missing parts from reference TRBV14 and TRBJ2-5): EAGVTQFPSHSVIEKGQTVTLRCDPISGHDNLYWYRRVMGKEIKFLLHFVKESKQDESGMPNNRFLAERTGGTYSTLKVQPAELEDSGVYFCASSQVGVAGRETQYFGPGTRLLVL.